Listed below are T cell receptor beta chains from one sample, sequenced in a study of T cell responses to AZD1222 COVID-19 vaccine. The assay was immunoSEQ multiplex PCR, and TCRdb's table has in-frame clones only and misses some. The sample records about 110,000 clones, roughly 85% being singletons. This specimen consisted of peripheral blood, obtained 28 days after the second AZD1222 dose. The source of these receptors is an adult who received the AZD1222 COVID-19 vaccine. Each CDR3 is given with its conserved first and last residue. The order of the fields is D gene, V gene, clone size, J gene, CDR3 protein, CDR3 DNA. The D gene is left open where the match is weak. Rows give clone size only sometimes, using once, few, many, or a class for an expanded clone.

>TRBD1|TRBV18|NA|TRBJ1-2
CASSDTGTGSLGYTF
TGTGCCAGCTCAGATACCGGGACAGGAAGTTTGGGCTACACCTTC
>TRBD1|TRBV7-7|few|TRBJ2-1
CASSARTDRGRYNEQFF
TGTGCTAGCAGCGCCCGAACGGACAGGGGGCGTTACAATGAGCAGTTCTTC
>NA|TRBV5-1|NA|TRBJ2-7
CASSLNHRGPKSYEQYF
TGCGCCAGCAGCTTGAATCATCGAGGGCCCAAATCCTACGAGCAGTACTTC
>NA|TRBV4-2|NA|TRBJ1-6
CASSQDLGLESPLHF
TGTGCCAGCAGCCAAGATCTGGGGTTGGAGTCACCCCTCCACTTT
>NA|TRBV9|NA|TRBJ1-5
CASSVGQKNQPQHF
TGTGCCAGCAGCGTAGGCCAGAAAAATCAGCCCCAGCATTTT
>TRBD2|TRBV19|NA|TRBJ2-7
CASSVATSGRGYEQYF
TGTGCCAGTAGTGTCGCCACTAGCGGGAGAGGCTACGAGCAGTACTTC
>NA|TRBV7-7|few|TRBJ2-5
CASSSWGTSYQETQYF
TGTGCTAGCAGCTCCTGGGGGACATCGTACCAAGAGACCCAGTACTTC
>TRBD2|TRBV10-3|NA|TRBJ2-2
CAISPTSGNTGELFF
TGTGCCATCAGTCCCACTAGCGGCAACACCGGGGAGCTGTTTTTT
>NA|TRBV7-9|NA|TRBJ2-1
CASSPDYFEQFF
TGTGCCAGCAGCCCAGACTACTTTGAGCAGTTCTTC
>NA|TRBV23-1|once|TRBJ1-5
CASSPGSVRNQPQHF
TGCGCCAGCAGCCCGGGAAGCGTGCGCAATCAGCCCCAGCATTTT
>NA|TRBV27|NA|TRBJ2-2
CASRPSWGGQAGELFF
TGTGCCAGCAGGCCTTCGTGGGGGGGGCAGGCCGGGGAGCTGTTTTTT
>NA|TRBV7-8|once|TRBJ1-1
CASSLARAANTEAFF
TGTGCCAGCAGCTTAGCTCGGGCAGCTAACACTGAAGCTTTCTTT
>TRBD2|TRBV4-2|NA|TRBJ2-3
CASSSRSAGDTDTQYF
TGTGCCAGCAGCTCTCGTTCAGCGGGAGACACAGATACGCAGTATTTT
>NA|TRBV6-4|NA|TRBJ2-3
CASSLSESPDTQYF
TGTGCCAGCAGTCTATCTGAGAGCCCAGATACGCAGTATTTT
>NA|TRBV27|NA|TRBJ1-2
CASSLSGAYGYTF
TGTGCCAGCAGTTTATCGGGGGCCTATGGCTACACCTTC
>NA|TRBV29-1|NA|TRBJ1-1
CSVEQGMVAEAFF
TGCAGCGTTGAACAGGGGATGGTTGCTGAAGCTTTCTTT
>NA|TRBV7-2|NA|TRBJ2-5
CASSPAGETQYF
TGTGCCAGCAGCCCTGCCGGGGAGACCCAGTACTTC